This T cell receptor (beta chain) appears in the sequencing data of a study of blood T cell repertoires in COVID-19. Only in-frame clones appear in the TCRdb table, and some are missing; sequencing was by immunoSEQ multiplex PCR. Seen here are tens of thousands of clones, approximately 85% observed once, and the top ten hold about 12%. This CDR3 comprises 12 residues. Unmatched junction bases numbered 2, after V lost 3 bases and J lost 8 bases. Per germline, CDR1 SGHTA and CDR2 FQGNSA. The source material was peripheral blood. The TCR comes from a human donor in a cohort sampled during active COVID-19. The rearrangement links TRBV7-2 to TRBJ1-2; 8 bases line up with TRBD1. CDR3 coding DNA: TGTGCCAGCAGCTTTGACAGGGGAGGCTACACCTTC. As protein: CASSFDRGGYTF.